The clone carrying this T cell receptor beta chain was counted between two and nine times. Its antigen is as yet unknown. CDR3 length: 17 residues. Germline-derived CDR1 and CDR2 are SGDLS and YYNGEE. V was clipped by 2 bases and J by 3 bases; unmatched bases: 7. RNA transcripts provided the source from which TCR beta CDR3 regions were amplified. HTBI primers were employed in a first-round RT-PCR of the TCR CDR3. Each CDR3 protein gets one entry after TCRdb re-called the multiplex PCR reads with MiXCR. The profile shows some 650,000 distinct CDR3 sequences, 16% of them singletons. The data are from a study of T cells in Graves' hyperthyroidism and ophthalmopathy. About the research overall: Once the initial diagnosis was made, peripheral blood was obtained before any treatment.

Findings of the study overall: A median approximately 6.5 months before onset, the model predicted ophthalmopathy.

The chain combines TRBV9 with TRBJ2-1, with 11 bases fitting TRBD2. The source of this sequence is a woman aged 40 to 50 with Graves' ophthalmopathy. Sample: blood. For the CDR3, the DNA is TGTGCCAGCAGCGTGGGGGCCGGGACTAGCGGCTACAATGAGCAGTTCTTC. Amino acid sequence: CASSVGAGTSGYNEQFF.